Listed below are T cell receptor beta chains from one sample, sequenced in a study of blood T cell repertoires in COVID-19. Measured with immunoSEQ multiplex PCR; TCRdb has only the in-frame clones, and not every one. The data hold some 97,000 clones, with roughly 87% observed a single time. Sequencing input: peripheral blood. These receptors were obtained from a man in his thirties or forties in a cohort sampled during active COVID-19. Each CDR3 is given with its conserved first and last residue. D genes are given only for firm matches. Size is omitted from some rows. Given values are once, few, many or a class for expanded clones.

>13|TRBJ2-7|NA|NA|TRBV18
CASSPGGEYEQYF
TGTGCCAGCTCCCCAGGAGGGGAGTACGAGCAGTACTTC
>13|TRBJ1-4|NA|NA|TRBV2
CASQGGANEKLFF
TGTGCCAGCCAAGGGGGGGCGAATGAAAAACTGTTTTTT
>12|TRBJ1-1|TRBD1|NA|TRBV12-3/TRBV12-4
CASSTGATEAFF
TGTGCCAGCTCGACAGGGGCCACTGAAGCTTTCTTT
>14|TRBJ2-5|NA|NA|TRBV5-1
CASSLAGGQETQYF
TGCGCCAGCAGCTTGGCAGGAGGGCAAGAGACCCAGTACTTC
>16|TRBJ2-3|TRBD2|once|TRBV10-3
CAITSSLAGDADTQYF
TGTGCCATCACCTCCTCACTAGCGGGGGATGCAGATACGCAGTATTTT
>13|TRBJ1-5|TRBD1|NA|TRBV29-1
CSARQGVGQPQHF
TGCAGCGCCCGACAGGGGGTTGGTCAGCCCCAGCATTTT
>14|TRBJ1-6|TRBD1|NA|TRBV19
CASSLGQHHSPLHF
TGTGCCAGTAGCCTGGGACAGCACCATTCACCCCTCCACTTT
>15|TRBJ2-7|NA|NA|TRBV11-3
CASSRGGAGNYEQYF
TGTGCCAGCAGCCGAGGCGGGGCAGGGAACTACGAGCAGTACTTC
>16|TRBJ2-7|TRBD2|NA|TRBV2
CASDTHRASGDYEQYF
TGTGCCAGCGATACACACCGGGCTAGCGGGGACTACGAGCAGTACTTC
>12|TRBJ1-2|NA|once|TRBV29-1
CSVEAGSYGYTF
TGCAGCGTTGAGGCAGGATCCTATGGCTACACCTTC
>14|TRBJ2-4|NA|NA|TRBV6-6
CASRGGASKNIQYF
TGTGCCAGCAGGGGGGGGGCGTCCAAAAACATTCAGTACTTC
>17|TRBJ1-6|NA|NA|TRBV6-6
CASRRWAPGTPNSPLHF
TGTGCCAGCAGACGATGGGCACCCGGGACACCTAATTCACCCCTCCACTTT
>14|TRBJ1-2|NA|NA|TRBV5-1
CASSAGTGAWGYTF
TGCGCCAGCAGCGCGGGGACTGGGGCGTGGGGCTACACCTTC
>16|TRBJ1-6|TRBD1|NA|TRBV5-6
CASSSLASQGYSPLHF
TGTGCCAGCAGCTCCCTGGCATCACAGGGGTATTCACCCCTCCACTTT
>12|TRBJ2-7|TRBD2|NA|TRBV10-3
CAVRLAGYEQYF
TGTGCCGTCCGACTAGCGGGCTACGAGCAGTACTTC
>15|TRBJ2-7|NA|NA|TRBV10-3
CAISDPSRGVYEQYF
TGTGCCATCAGTGACCCCTCCAGGGGCGTTTACGAGCAGTACTTC
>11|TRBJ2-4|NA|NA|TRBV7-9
CASSAEGQQYF
TGTGCCAGCAGCGCGGAGGGACAGCAGTACTTC
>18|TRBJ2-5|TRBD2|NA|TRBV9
CASSVAAGGLNLQETQYF
TGTGCCAGCAGCGTAGCGGCGGGGGGGCTCAACCTCCAAGAGACCCAGTACTTC
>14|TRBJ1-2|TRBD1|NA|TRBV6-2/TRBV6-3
CASSSGTGVIGYTF
TGTGCCAGCAGCTCAGGGACAGGAGTGATCGGCTACACCTTC
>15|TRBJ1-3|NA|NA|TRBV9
CASSSRNFGGNTIYF
TGTGCCAGCAGTTCCCGGAATTTCGGGGGAAACACCATATATTTT
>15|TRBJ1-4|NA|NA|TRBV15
CATSRRAFPAEKLFF
TGTGCCACCAGCAGGAGGGCATTCCCGGCCGAAAAACTGTTTTTT
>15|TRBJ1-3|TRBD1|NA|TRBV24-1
CATSDWTGQGYTIYF
TGTGCCACCAGTGATTGGACAGGGCAGGGCTACACCATATATTTT
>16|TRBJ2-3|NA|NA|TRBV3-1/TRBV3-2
CASSQASGHSTDTQYF
TGTGCCAGCAGCCAGGCCTCTGGCCATAGCACAGATACGCAGTATTTT
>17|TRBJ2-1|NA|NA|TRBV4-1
CASSQPQGGAPLSEQFF
TGCGCCAGCAGCCAACCCCAAGGGGGGGCCCCACTAAGTGAGCAGTTCTTC
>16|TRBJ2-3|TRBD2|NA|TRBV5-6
CASSVALAGGPDTQYF
TGTGCCAGCAGCGTAGCACTAGCGGGGGGTCCAGATACGCAGTATTTT
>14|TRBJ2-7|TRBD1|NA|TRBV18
CASSDRDGSYEQYF
TGTGCCAGCTCGGACAGGGATGGGTCCTACGAGCAGTACTTC
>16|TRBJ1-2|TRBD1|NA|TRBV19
CASSIVLGQADYGYTF
TGTGCCAGTAGTATTGTGTTGGGACAGGCGGATTATGGCTACACCTTC
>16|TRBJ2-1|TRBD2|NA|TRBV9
CASSVGTTSAENEQFF
TGTGCCAGCAGCGTCGGGACTACTAGCGCCGAAAATGAGCAGTTCTTC
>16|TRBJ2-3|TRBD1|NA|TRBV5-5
CASMLMRTGSRDTQYF
TGTGCCAGCATGCTTATGCGGACAGGTTCACGAGATACGCAGTATTTT
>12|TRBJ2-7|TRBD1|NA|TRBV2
CAIRQGAYEQYF
TGTGCCATCCGACAGGGCGCCTACGAGCAGTACTTC
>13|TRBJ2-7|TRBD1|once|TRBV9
CASSGQGVYEQYF
TGTGCCAGCAGCGGACAGGGGGTCTACGAGCAGTACTTC
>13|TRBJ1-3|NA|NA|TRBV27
CASSFGPGDTIYF
TGTGCCAGCAGTTTTGGTCCAGGGGACACCATATATTTT
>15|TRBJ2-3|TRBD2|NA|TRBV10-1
CASSGSGGLKDTQYF
TGCGCCAGCAGTGGTAGCGGGGGGTTGAAGGATACGCAGTATTTT
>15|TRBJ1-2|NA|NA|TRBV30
CAWSSYPRANYGYTF
TGTGCCTGGAGTTCCTACCCCAGGGCTAACTATGGCTACACCTTC
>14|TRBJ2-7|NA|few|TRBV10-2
CASSVGGMNYEQYF
TGCGCCAGCAGTGTAGGCGGGATGAACTACGAGCAGTACTTC
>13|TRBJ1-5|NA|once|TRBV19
CASSTGTNQPQHF
TGTGCCAGTAGTACGGGGACTAATCAGCCCCAGCATTTT
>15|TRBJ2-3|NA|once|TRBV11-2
CASSLGQARTDTQYF
TGTGCCAGCAGCTTGGGACAAGCCCGCACAGATACGCAGTATTTT
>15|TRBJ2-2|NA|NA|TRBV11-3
CASSLGVRATGELFF
TGTGCCAGCAGCTTAGGGGTGAGGGCCACCGGGGAGCTGTTTTTT
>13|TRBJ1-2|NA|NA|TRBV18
CASSPRQVDHYTF
TGTGCCAGCTCACCCCGACAGGTCGATCATTACACCTTC
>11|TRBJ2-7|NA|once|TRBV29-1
CSVFTGLEQYF
TGCAGCGTTTTTACAGGGTTAGAGCAGTACTTC
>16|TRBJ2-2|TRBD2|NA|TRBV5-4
CASSFGLAVNTGELFF
TGTGCCAGCAGCTTCGGGCTAGCGGTGAACACCGGGGAGCTGTTTTTT
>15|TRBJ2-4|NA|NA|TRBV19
CASSSPGEAKNIQYF
TGTGCCAGTAGTTCCCCAGGGGAGGCCAAAAACATTCAGTACTTC
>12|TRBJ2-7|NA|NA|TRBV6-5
CASRGDAYEQYF
TGTGCCAGCAGGGGCGATGCCTACGAGCAGTACTTC
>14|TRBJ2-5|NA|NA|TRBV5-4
CASSLEPERETQYF
TGTGCCAGCAGCTTGGAACCCGAACGGGAGACCCAGTACTTC
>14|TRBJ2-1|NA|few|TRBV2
CASSPWPPSNEQFF
TGTGCCAGCAGTCCATGGCCCCCTTCGAATGAGCAGTTCTTC
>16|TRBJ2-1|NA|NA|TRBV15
CATSRERRVGDNEQFF
TGTGCCACCAGCAGGGAACGGAGGGTAGGGGACAATGAGCAGTTCTTC